These 32 T cell receptor beta chains originate from one sample sequenced in a study of a mutant IDH1 vaccine in newly diagnosed glioma. Profiled with immunoSEQ multiplex PCR; TCRdb holds only in-frame clones, not every one. The table has approximately 36,000 clones, roughly 78% seen once. Time point in this sample: baseline, week 1 (first vaccination visit). Treatment here: pre-vaccination baseline after standard-of-care therapy. The specimen was PBMCs, collected from a glioma patient treated with radiotherapy, temozolomide or both. Source of these receptors: a man aged 40-55 years with glioma. Some clones in this sample may be carry-over from other donors' samples.

The chain recombines TRBV5-1 with TRBJ2-3; possible D gene TRBD2, 5 bases. There are 15 residues in the CDR3. V was shortened by 0 bases and J by 4 bases, with 12 bases between the two germline ends. The germline V gene encodes CDR1 SGHRS and CDR2 YFSETQ. The CDR3 region has the DNA TGCGCCAGCAGCTTGGCGCAAACAGCGGCAGATACGCAGTATTTT. This gives the protein CASSLAQTAADTQYF.

The chain uses TRBV5-1 and TRBJ1-1; D is ambiguous. The CDR3 runs 13 residues. The germline V and J ends were trimmed by 0 bases and 6 bases, with 9 bases remaining between them. Germline CDR1 and CDR2: SGHRS and YFSETQ. The CDR3 region has the DNA TGCGCCAGCAGCTTGGATGTTGGGGCTGAAGCTTTCTTT. This translates into CASSLDVGAEAFF.

This clone was seen a single time. The CDR3 bases are TGTGCCATCAGTGAGGGGGGGACTGGCTACACCTTC. This sequence encodes CAISEGGTGYTF. V gene TRBV10-3 combines with J gene TRBJ1-2; D is possibly TRBD1 (5 bases). The ends were cut back, 2 bases at V and 7 bases at J, with 8 bases in the middle. Per germline, CDR1 ENHRY and CDR2 SYGVKD. This CDR3 region has 12 residues.

The chain uses TRBV30 and TRBJ1-1; D ambiguous. Germline-derived CDR1 and CDR2 are GTSNPN and SVGIG (reference sequence). V was clipped by 4 bases and J by 2 bases, with 20 bases between them. This CDR3 comprises 16 residues. CDR3 sequence: CAWTWGRLRVNTEAFF. CDR3 nucleotides: TGTGCCTGGACGTGGGGAAGGTTGCGCGTCAACACTGAAGCTTTCTTT.

This clone is labeled medium-sized (0.01 to 0.1%). V is TRBV19 and J is TRBJ2-7; possibly TRBD2 for D (7 bases). V was shortened by 5 bases and J by 4 bases, with 18 bases between the two germline ends. CDR3 size: 15 residues. The germline V gene has CDR1 LNHDA and CDR2 SQIVND (reference sequence). CDR3 sequence reads: CASSPLGGATYEQYF. The CDR3 DNA follows: TGTGCCAGTAGTCCCCTAGGGGGGGCGACGTACGAGCAGTACTTC.

The chain couples TRBV29-1 to TRBJ1-3; 9 bases are shared with TRBD1. V gave up 4 bases and J gave up 4 bases; unmatched junction bases: 2. The CDR3 length is 13 residues. Germline V gene data show CDR1 as SQVTM and CDR2 as ANQGSEA. CDR3 loop: CSVGTGEGNTIYF. The CDR3 coding sequence is TGCAGCGTTGGGACAGGGGAAGGAAACACCATATATTTT.

This clone was seen just once. This chain joins TRBV5-4 and TRBJ2-1, with 10 bases lining up with TRBD2. This CDR3 spans 16 amino acids. The V and J ends lost 0 bases and 5 bases, in that order; junction bases with no gene match: 5. Germline CDR1 and CDR2: SGHNT and YYREEE (reference sequence). The chain's CDR3 is CASSLAGLAGDNEQFF. CDR3 DNA: TGTGCCAGCAGCTTGGCCGGCCTAGCGGGGGACAATGAGCAGTTCTTC.

The gene calls are TRBV19 and TRBJ1-5, with 10 nucleotides matching TRBD1. The CDR3 is 14 residues long. From germline, CDR1 is LNHDA and CDR2 SQIVND (reference sequence). V lost 5 bases and J lost 7; bases outside the gene matches: 5. DNA of the CDR3: TGTGCCAGTAGTCCGGACAGGGGGAGGCAGCCCCAGCATTTT. This sequence encodes CASSPDRGRQPQHF.

This clone appeared a single time. This sequence joins TRBV4-3 and TRBJ2-7; D is uncertain. The CDR3 has 14 amino acids. Germline assignment: CDR1 LGHNA and CDR2 YSLEER. V was trimmed by 0 bases and J by 1 base, leaving 7 bases between them. The CDR3 region is CASSQDLGSYEQYF. For the CDR3, the DNA is TGCGCCAGCAGCCAAGATCTCGGTTCCTACGAGCAGTACTTC.

The J gene is TRBJ2-7, the V gene TRBV6-1, with D uncertain. The CDR3 is made up of 16 amino acids. Trimming stripped 2 bases from V and 2 bases from J, with 16 bases between. Germline V CDR1 and CDR2: MNHNS, SASEGT. CDR3 bases: TGTGCCAGCAGTGAACCTTTCTGGGTATCCGCCTACGAGCAGTACTTC. Its translation is CASSEPFWVSAYEQYF.

The V gene is TRBV5-6, the J gene TRBJ1-1, with 12 bases fitting TRBD1. V lost 5 bases and J lost 6; bases outside the gene matches: 5. This CDR3 is 14 amino acids long. The germline V gene encodes CDR1 SGHDT and CDR2 YYEEEE. The CDR3 bases are TGTGCCAGCAGGGCCGGGACAGGGGGCCCTGAAGCTTTCTTT. Amino acids: CASRAGTGGPEAFF.

This clone appeared once. The rearrangement links TRBV18 to TRBJ2-2, with 10 bases fitting TRBD1. After removal of 8 bases from V and 2 bases from J, the junction contained 5 bases not matched to a gene. Germline loops: CDR1 KGHSH, CDR2 LQKENI. CDR3 length: 15 residues. The CDR3 here is CASALTGGNTGELFF. In DNA form, the CDR3 reads TGTGCCAGCGCGTTGACAGGGGGCAACACCGGGGAGCTGTTTTTT.

V usage is TRBV5-4 and J usage is TRBJ2-7, with TRBD1 matching 10 bases. Germline CDR1 reads SGHNT; CDR2 reads YYREEE (reference sequence). The CDR3 runs 15 residues. V shed 3 bases, J shed 5 bases, and the junction held 8 bases outside the gene matches. CDR3 protein: CASSYGQGVFDEQYF. CDR3 nucleotide sequence: TGTGCCAGCAGCTACGGACAGGGGGTCTTCGACGAGCAGTACTTC.

The rearrangement links TRBV27 to TRBJ1-1, with D unresolved. The ends were cut back, 4 bases at V and 3 bases at J, with 12 bases in the middle. Germline CDR1 is MNHEY and CDR2 is SMNVEV (reference sequence). The CDR3 totals 14 residues. The CDR3 DNA reads as TGTGCCAGCAGTTACACTCGGGCGGACACTGAAGCTTTCTTT. This translates into CASSYTRADTEAFF.

The chain combines TRBV27 with TRBJ2-7; D not resolved. The CDR3 spans 12 residues. Germline V gene lookup returns CDR1 MNHEY and CDR2 SMNVEV (reference sequence). V gave up 6 bases and J gave up 4 bases, with 10 bases separating them. CDR3 nucleotides: TGTGCCAGCAGCCTGACGGCTTACGAGCAGTACTTC. Amino acid sequence: CASSLTAYEQYF.

The gene calls are TRBV14 and TRBJ2-5; the D call may be TRBD1 or TRBD2 (5 bases each). Germline V lookup: CDR1 SGHDN, CDR2 FVKESK. Trimming took 2 bases from V and 5 from J, leaving 9 bases between them. This CDR3 has 13 residues. CDR3 DNA: TGTGCCAGCAGCCAACAGGGAGTGGAGACCCAGTACTTC. Translated: CASSQQGVETQYF. The entire variable domain, with the rest obtained from reference TRBV14 and TRBJ2-5, is as follows: EAGVTQFPSHSVIEKGQTVTLRCDPISGHDNLYWYRRVMGKEIKFLLHFVKESKQDESGMPNNRFLAERTGGTYSTLKVQPAELEDSGVYFCASSQQGVETQYFGPGTRLLVL.

The rearrangement uses TRBV11-3 and TRBJ2-5, with a tentative D call TRBD2 (6 bases). The CDR3 has 14 amino acids. V lost 5 bases and J 5 bases, leaving 15 bases between the germline ends. Germline lookup yields CDR1 SGHNT and CDR2 YENEEA. The CDR3 here is CASSPTRGGETQYF. The CDR3 region has the DNA TGTGCCAGCAGCCCCACTAGGGGAGGCGAGACCCAGTACTTC.

The rearrangement joins TRBV7-6 to TRBJ2-1, with 15 bases fitting TRBD2. The trim removed 5 bases at V and 7 bases at J, leaving 12 bases unmatched. Germline V lookup: CDR1 SGHVS, CDR2 FNYEAQ. The CDR3 loop spans 18 amino acids. The CDR3 region has the DNA TGTGCCAGCAGCGGGGGACTAGCGGGGGGTGCGGTTCGGAATGAGCAGTTCTTC. The encoded protein is CASSGGLAGGAVRNEQFF.

The CDR3 DNA reads as TGTGCCAGCACCTCAGACAGGGGGACCTACGAGCAGTACTTC. This gives the protein CASTSDRGTYEQYF. The chain couples TRBV6-5 to TRBJ2-7, with 9 positions matching TRBD1. The CDR3 spans 14 residues. Germline trimming cut 7 bases from V and 2 bases from J; bases unmatched to any gene: 6. Per the germline V gene, CDR1 is MNHEY and CDR2 is SVGAGI.

The chain combines TRBV5-6 with TRBJ1-6; D remains ambiguous. V lost 4 bases and J lost 8, with 22 bases in between. Per the germline V gene, CDR1 is SGHDT and CDR2 is YYEEEE. The CDR3 has 17 residues. CDR3 residues: CASSQQWSVRADSPLHF. CDR3 sequence (DNA): TGTGCCAGCAGCCAGCAGTGGAGTGTTAGGGCCGATTCACCCCTCCACTTT.

The chain has TRBV2 and TRBJ1-2, with TRBD1 matching 7 bases. The length of the CDR3 is 14 residues. J was trimmed by 2 bases and V by 6 bases; bases with no gene match: 6. The germline V gene has CDR1 SNHLY and CDR2 FYNNEI. The CDR3 reads CASSRDSGNYGYTF. The CDR3 coding sequence is TGTGCCAGCAGCAGGGACAGCGGAAACTATGGCTACACCTTC.

The chain carries TRBV5-1 and TRBJ1-2; maybe TRBD1 (5 bases). V gave up 0 bases and J gave up 2 bases, with 14 bases separating them. The germline CDR1 and CDR2 sequences are SGHRS and YFSETQ. The CDR3 extends over 16 amino acids. This chain's CDR3 is CASSLAPFRGNYGYTF. CDR3 sequence (DNA): TGCGCCAGCAGCTTGGCCCCTTTTAGGGGCAACTATGGCTACACCTTC.

The chain uses TRBV6-5 and TRBJ1-6; the match to TRBD1 covers 8 bases. The germline gives CDR1 MNHEY, CDR2 SVGAGI. This CDR3 has 14 amino acids. The ends lost 6 bases at V and 8 bases at J; junction bases unmatched: 6. The CDR3 DNA sequence: TGTGCCAGCAGGAGAGGACAGGGACATTCACCCCTCCACTTT. It encodes CASRRGQGHSPLHF.

This chain joins TRBV7-9 and TRBJ2-3; D is possibly TRBD1 (6 bases). V was shortened by 5 bases and J by 9 bases, with 21 bases between the two germline ends. The germline gives CDR1 SEHNR, CDR2 FQNEAQ (reference sequence). The CDR3 is made up of 15 amino acids. In nucleotides, the CDR3 is TGTGCCAGCAGCCATGCTGGGGGTCAGGGGAGCACGCAGTATTTT. This sequence encodes CASSHAGGQGSTQYF.

The rearrangement uses TRBV10-3 and TRBJ2-7; 11 bases are shared with TRBD2. V trimming: 4 bases; J trimming: 6 bases; junction bases outside the gene matches: 14. This CDR3 is 17 amino acids long. The germline V gene has CDR1 ENHRY and CDR2 SYGVKD. This CDR3 is CAISGLGSGGAQSEQYF. In DNA, the CDR3 is TGTGCCATCAGTGGACTTGGTAGCGGGGGGGCCCAATCCGAGCAGTACTTC.

V and J are TRBV27 and TRBJ1-2; 7 positions agree with TRBD1. The germline V gene encodes CDR1 MNHEY and CDR2 SMNVEV (reference sequence). Trimming removed 6 bases from V and 1 base from J; junction bases left unmatched: 5. There are 14 residues in the CDR3. As DNA, the CDR3 is TGTGCCAGCAGGACGACAGGGAGTAACTATGGCTACACCTTC. Translating gives CASRTTGSNYGYTF.

A few counts support this clone. The chain uses TRBV5-1 and TRBJ1-1; D may be TRBD1 (6 bases). The CDR3 covers 15 residues. Germline assignment: CDR1 SGHRS and CDR2 YFSETQ. The ends were cut back, 2 bases at V and 7 bases at J, with 18 bases in the middle. CDR3 amino acids: CASSLGGTTNHEAFF. DNA of the CDR3: TGCGCCAGCAGCTTAGGTGGGACAACTAATCATGAAGCTTTCTTT.

This clone was counted between two and nine times. This chain uses TRBV7-9 with TRBJ1-4; the D gene is possibly TRBD1 (5 bases). The germline V and J ends were trimmed by 4 bases and 13 bases, with 13 bases remaining between them. The CDR3 consists of 12 residues. Germline V CDR1 and CDR2: SEHNR, FQNEAQ (reference sequence). The CDR3 region has the DNA TGTGCCAGCAGCTCGGAGGGCAGGGCACTGTTTTTT. Translating it yields CASSSEGRALFF.

This chain links TRBV4-1 with TRBJ2-5, with D maybe TRBD1 (6 bases). There are 16 residues in the CDR3. V dropped 4 bases and J dropped 5 bases, with 20 bases sitting between them. Germline CDR1 MGHRA, CDR2 YSYEKL. The CDR3 nucleotides read TGCGCCAGCAGCCGGCCCGGACAGAGCCCCACCGAGACCCAGTACTTC. It encodes CASSRPGQSPTETQYF.

This clone showed up just once. The rearrangement joins TRBV28 to TRBJ1-1; tentatively, D is TRBD1 (6 bases). The V and J ends lost 6 bases and 2 bases respectively, with 10 bases between them. The V gene's germline CDR1 is MDHEN and CDR2 SYDVKM. The CDR3 contains 13 residues. CDR3 region: CASSPGQNTEAFF. CDR3 in DNA: TGTGCCAGCAGCCCGGGACAAAACACTGAAGCTTTCTTT.

The sample holds one count of this clone. The J gene is TRBJ2-1, the V gene TRBV14, with D unclear. Trimming removed 0 bases at V and 8 bases at J, with 17 bases between. The germline CDR1 and CDR2 sequences are SGHDN and FVKESK. This CDR3 region has 16 residues. The chain's CDR3 is CASSQEGAWWQYEQFF. CDR3 coding DNA: TGTGCCAGCAGCCAAGAAGGAGCATGGTGGCAATATGAGCAGTTCTTC.

This clone has just one count. The chain couples TRBV27 to TRBJ2-7, with 7 bases aligning to TRBD1. CDR1 is MNHEY and CDR2 is SMNVEV in the germline V gene (reference sequence). The CDR3 runs to 17 residues. V gave up 3 bases and J gave up 0 bases; unmatched junction bases: 11. CDR3 in amino acids: CASSFFSGTANSYEQYF. CDR3 coding DNA: TGTGCCAGCAGTTTTTTTTCCGGGACAGCCAACTCCTACGAGCAGTACTTC.